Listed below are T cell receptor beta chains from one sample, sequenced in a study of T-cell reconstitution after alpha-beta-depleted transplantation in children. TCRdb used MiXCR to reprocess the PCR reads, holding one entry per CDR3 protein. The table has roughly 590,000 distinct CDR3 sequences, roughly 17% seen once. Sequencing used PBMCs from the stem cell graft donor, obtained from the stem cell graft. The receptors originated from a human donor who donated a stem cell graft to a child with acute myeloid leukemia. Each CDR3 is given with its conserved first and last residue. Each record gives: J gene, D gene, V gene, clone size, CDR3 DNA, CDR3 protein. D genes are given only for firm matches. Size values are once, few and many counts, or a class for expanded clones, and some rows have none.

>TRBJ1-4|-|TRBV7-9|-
TGTGCCAGCAGCTTATCGGAGGACTCGGAAAAACTGTTTTTT
CASSLSEDSEKLFF
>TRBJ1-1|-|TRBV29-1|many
TGCAGCGTTGAGGTTCCCGCAGGCTTGAACACTGAAGCTTTCTTT
CSVEVPAGLNTEAFF
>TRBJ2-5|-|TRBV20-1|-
TGCAGTGCTAGAGTCATGACCCAAGAGACCCAGTACTTC
CSARVMTQETQYF
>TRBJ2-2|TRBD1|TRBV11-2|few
TGTGCCAGCAGCCAGGGGACAGGGTGGGCCGGGGAGCTGTTTTTT
CASSQGTGWAGELFF
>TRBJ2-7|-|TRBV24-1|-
TGTGCCACCAGTGACCCACGCGTGGGGGACGCAGCCTACGAGCAGTACTTC
CATSDPRVGDAAYEQYF
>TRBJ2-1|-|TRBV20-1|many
TGCAGTGCTCCCTCCCCAAATATGGGATACAATGAGCAGTTCTTC
CSAPSPNMGYNEQFF
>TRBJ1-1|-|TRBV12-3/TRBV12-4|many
TGTGCCAGCAGACCCTCTCCGAACACTGAAGCTTTCTTT
CASRPSPNTEAFF
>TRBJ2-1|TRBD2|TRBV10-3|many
TGTGCCATCAGTGAGCGACTAGCGGGGGGGCCAAGGGACAATGAGCAGTTCTTC
CAISERLAGGPRDNEQFF
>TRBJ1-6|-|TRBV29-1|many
TGCAGCGTAGCTACAGGTCATAATTCACCCCTCCACTTT
CSVATGHNSPLHF
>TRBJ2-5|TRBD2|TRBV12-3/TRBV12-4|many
TGTGCCAGCAGTTTACTGCAGCGGGGGGTGGGAGAGACCCAGTACTTC
CASSLLQRGVGETQYF
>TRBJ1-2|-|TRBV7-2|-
TGTGCCAGCAGCTACCCACCCAGGGGCGAGGAAGGCTACACCTTC
CASSYPPRGEEGYTF
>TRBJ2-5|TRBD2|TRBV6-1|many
TGTGCCAGCGCCACGGGACTAGCGGCAGAGACCCAGTACTTC
CASATGLAAETQYF
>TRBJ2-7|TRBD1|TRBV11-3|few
TGTGCCAGCAGCTTAGAAGGGACAGGGTCCTACGAGCAGTACTTC
CASSLEGTGSYEQYF
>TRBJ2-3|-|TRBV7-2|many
TGTGCCAGCAGCTTAGGTCCTTGGGCCTCAGATACGCAGTATTTT
CASSLGPWASDTQYF
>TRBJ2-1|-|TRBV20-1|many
TGCAGTGCTGGACAGTCGTTGGGGGGAAAACATGAGCAGTTCTTC
CSAGQSLGGKHEQFF
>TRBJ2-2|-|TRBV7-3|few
TGTGCCAGCAGCTCCCGGGGGCCTAACACCGGGGAGCTGTTTTTT
CASSSRGPNTGELFF
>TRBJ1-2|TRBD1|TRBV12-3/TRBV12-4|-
TGTGCCAGCAGGGGGAAAGGGACAGGTCTGTTGTCTGCCTATGGCTACACCTTC
CASRGKGTGLLSAYGYTF
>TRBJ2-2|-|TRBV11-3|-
TGTGCCAGCAGCTTAGAAGGCTACGCCGGGGAGCTGTTTTTT
CASSLEGYAGELFF
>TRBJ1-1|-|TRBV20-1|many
TGCAGTGCTAGAGATCTGGGCAGGGGTGACACTGAAGCTTTCTTT
CSARDLGRGDTEAFF
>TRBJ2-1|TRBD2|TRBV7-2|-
TGTGCCAGCAGCTTAAGCGGGGGACCGCTTAATGAGCAGTTCTTC
CASSLSGGPLNEQFF
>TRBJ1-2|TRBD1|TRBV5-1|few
TGCGCCAGCAGACAGGGGCCTAACTATGGCTACACCTTC
CASRQGPNYGYTF
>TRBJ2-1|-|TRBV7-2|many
TGTGCCAGCAGCTTGCTACAGGGCAATGAGCAGTTCTTC
CASSLLQGNEQFF
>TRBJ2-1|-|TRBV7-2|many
TGTGCCAGCAGTCACGACCTGGGAAGACACAATGAGCAGTTCTTC
CASSHDLGRHNEQFF
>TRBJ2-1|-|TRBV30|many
TGTGCCTGGGGAAACAGACCAGACAATGAGCAGTTCTTC
CAWGNRPDNEQFF
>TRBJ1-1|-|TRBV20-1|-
TGCAGTGCTAGAGTGCCAGGGAAGTTGAACACTGAAGCTTTCTTT
CSARVPGKLNTEAFF
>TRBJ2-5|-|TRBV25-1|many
TGTGCCAGCAGTGAGTCGTTGGATTGGCCGGAGACCCAGTACTTC
CASSESLDWPETQYF
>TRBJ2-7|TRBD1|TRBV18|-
TGTGCCAGCTCACCAAGGGGGACAGGTATTTCCAACGAGCAGTACTTC
CASSPRGTGISNEQYF
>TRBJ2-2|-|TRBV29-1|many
TGCAGCGTTGCCCGGGTGGTAGGGGAGCTGTTTTTT
CSVARVVGELFF
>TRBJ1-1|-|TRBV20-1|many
TGCAGTACCCACCTGGGGTCTATGAACACTGAAGCTTTCTTT
CSTHLGSMNTEAFF
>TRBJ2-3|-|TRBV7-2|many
TGTGCCAGCAGCTTGACGGCGACTAGCACAGATACGCAGTATTTT
CASSLTATSTDTQYF
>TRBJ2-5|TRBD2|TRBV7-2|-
TGTGCCAGCAGCTTATCCGTAGGGGCTAGCGGGAAAGAGACCCAGTACTTC
CASSLSVGASGKETQYF
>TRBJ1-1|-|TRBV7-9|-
TGTGCCAGCTCAGGGTTTGCGAACACTGAAGCTTTCTTT
CASSGFANTEAFF
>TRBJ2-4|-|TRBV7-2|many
TGTGCCAGCAGCTTAAGTGCCAGCACAGCCAAAAACATTCAGTACTTC
CASSLSASTAKNIQYF
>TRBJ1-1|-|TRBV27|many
TGTGCCAGCAGTCCCAACCGGGCGACCACTGAAGCTTTCTTT
CASSPNRATTEAFF
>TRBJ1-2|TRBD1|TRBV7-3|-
TGTGCCAGCAGCCCCGGGGACAGGGAGAGCTACACCTTC
CASSPGDRESYTF
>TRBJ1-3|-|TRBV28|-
TGTGCCAGCAGTTCCGGGGGACACTTAAACACCATATATTTT
CASSSGGHLNTIYF
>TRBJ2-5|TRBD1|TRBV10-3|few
TGTGCCATCAGTGAGTCGGGCATCTCGACAGGGTTTTATGAGACCCAGTACTTC
CAISESGISTGFYETQYF
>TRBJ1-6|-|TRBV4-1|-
TGCGCCAGCAGCCAAAAGGGAGGGGTAAATTCACCCCTCCACTTT
CASSQKGGVNSPLHF
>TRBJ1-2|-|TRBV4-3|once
TGCGCCAGCAGCCAATATCGGTTGAGGAACTATGGCTACACCTTC
CASSQYRLRNYGYTF
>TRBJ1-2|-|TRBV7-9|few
TGTGCCAGCAGTCCGGGACATCTTCAGACGGATGGCTACACCTTC
CASSPGHLQTDGYTF
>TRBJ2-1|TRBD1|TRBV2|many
TGTGCCAGCAAAGCAGGGGGTTCGTACAATGAGCAGTTCTTC
CASKAGGSYNEQFF
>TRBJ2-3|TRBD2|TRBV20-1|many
TGCAGTGCTAGGGATCTAGCGGGGGAAGGGGGCAGCACAGATACGCAGTATTTT
CSARDLAGEGGSTDTQYF
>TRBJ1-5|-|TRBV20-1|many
TGCAGTGCTACCAGGGCATTAAATCAGCCCCAGCATTTT
CSATRALNQPQHF
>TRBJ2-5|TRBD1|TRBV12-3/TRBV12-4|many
TGTGCCAGCAGTGCGACGGGACAGGGTGAAGAGACCCAGTACTTC
CASSATGQGEETQYF
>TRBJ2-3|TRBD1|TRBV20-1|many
TGCAGTGCTAGTCCCCGGGACAGGGTCCTCACAGATACGCAGTATTTT
CSASPRDRVLTDTQYF
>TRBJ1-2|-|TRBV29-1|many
TGCAGCGTGGGGGCCTCGTATGGCTACACCTTC
CSVGASYGYTF
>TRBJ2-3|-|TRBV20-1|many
TGCAGTGCTCTTAACAGAGCTTCCCGGACAGATACGCAGTATTTT
CSALNRASRTDTQYF
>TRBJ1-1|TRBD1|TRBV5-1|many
TGCGCCAGCAGCTGGGGACAGGGGAACACTGAAGCTTTCTTT
CASSWGQGNTEAFF
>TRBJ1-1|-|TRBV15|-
TGTGCCACCAGCAGTCAGATGACAAGGGGCGAGGCTTTCTTT
CATSSQMTRGEAFF
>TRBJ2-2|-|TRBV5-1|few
TGCGCCACCGGCGGGGGCCGGAACACCGGGGAGCTGTTTTTT
CATGGGRNTGELFF
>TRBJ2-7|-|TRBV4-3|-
TGCGCCAGCAGCCTAGGGACGGTGGCCGAGCAGTACTTC
CASSLGTVAEQYF
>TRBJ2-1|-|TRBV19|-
TGTGCCAGTAGTATAGGCCAGGGGATCTACAATGAGCAGTTCTTC
CASSIGQGIYNEQFF
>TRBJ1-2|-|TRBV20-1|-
TGCAGGGCTAGGGGGACTGATGGCTACACCTTC
CRARGTDGYTF
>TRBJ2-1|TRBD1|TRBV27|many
TGTGCCAGCAGTTTACCAGATAGGGACAGGGAATTCGCCAATGAGCAGTTCTTC
CASSLPDRDREFANEQFF
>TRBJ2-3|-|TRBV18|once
TGTGCCAGCTCACCACTCCGCCGGGGGTACTTAGACACAGATACGCAGTATTTT
CASSPLRRGYLDTDTQYF
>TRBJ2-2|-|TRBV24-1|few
TGTGCCACCCAAAGGGACACCGGGGAGCTGTTTTTT
CATQRDTGELFF